This T cell receptor (beta chain) was profiled in a study of cytomegalovirus exposure and HLA in healthy donors. CDR3 length: 16 amino acids. Unmatched junction bases numbered 7, after V lost 0 bases and J lost 2 bases. The germline V gene encodes CDR1 KGHSH and CDR2 LQKENI. In the PCR, 60 Vbeta and 13 Jbeta primers were used. Libraries were prepared by immunoSEQ multiplex PCR; TCRdb keeps only in-frame clonotypes and omits some of them. The repertoire holds 150,000 to 200,000 clones, with about 80% as singletons. The sample taken for sequencing was PBMCs. This chain uses TRBV18 with TRBJ2-7, with 7 bases aligning to TRBD2. This TCR was recovered from a woman under 40 in good health and CMV-seronegative. For the CDR3, the DNA is TGTGCCAGCTCACCACCCTTTGGACTAGACGCCTACGAGCAGTACTTC. Translated: CASSPPFGLDAYEQYF.